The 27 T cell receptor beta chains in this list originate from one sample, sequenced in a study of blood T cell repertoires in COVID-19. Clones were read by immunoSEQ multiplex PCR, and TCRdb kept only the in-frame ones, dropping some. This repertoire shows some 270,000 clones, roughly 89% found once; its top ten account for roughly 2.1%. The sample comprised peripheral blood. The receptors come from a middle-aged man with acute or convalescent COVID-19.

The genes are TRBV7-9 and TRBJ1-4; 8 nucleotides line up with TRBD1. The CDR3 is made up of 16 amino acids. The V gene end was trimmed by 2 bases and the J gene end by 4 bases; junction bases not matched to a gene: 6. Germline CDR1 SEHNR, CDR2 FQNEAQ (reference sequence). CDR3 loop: CASSLQGAKGNEKLFF. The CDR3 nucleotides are TGTGCCAGCAGCTTACAGGGGGCGAAGGGTAATGAAAAACTGTTTTTT.

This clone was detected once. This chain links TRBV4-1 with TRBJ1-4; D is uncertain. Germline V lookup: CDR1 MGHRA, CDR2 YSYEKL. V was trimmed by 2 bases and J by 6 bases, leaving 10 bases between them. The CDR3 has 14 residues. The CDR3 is CASSQTGFHEKLFF. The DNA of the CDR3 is TGCGCCAGCAGCCAAACCGGGTTCCATGAAAAACTGTTTTTT.

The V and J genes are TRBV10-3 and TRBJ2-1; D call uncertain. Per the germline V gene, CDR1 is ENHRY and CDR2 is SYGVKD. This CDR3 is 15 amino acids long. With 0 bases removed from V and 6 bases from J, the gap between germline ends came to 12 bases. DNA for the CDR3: TGTGCCATCAGTGAGTCGAACCCGGGTACCAATGAGCAGTTCTTC. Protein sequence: CAISESNPGTNEQFF.

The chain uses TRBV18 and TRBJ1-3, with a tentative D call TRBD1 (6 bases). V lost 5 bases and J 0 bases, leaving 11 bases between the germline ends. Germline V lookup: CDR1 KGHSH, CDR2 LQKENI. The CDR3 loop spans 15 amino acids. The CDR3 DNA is TGTGCCAGCTCATGGGACATTAGCTCTGGAAACACCATATATTTT. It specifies CASSWDISSGNTIYF.

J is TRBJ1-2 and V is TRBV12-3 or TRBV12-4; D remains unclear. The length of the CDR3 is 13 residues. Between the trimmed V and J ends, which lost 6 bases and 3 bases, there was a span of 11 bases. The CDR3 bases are TGTGCCAGCAGACCAAACGGGGACTATGGCTACACCTTC. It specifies CASRPNGDYGYTF.

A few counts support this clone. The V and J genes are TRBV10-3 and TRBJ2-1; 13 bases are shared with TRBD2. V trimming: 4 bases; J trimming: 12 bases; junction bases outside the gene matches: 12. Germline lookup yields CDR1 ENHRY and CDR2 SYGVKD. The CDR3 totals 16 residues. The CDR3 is CAISASTSGGARGQFF. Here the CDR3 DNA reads TGTGCCATCAGTGCGTCAACTAGCGGGGGGGCCAGGGGGCAGTTCTTC.

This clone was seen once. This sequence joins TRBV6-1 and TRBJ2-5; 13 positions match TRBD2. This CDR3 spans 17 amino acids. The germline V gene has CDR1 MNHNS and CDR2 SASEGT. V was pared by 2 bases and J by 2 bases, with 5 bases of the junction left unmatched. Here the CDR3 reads CASSERGLAGTQETQYF. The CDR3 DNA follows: TGTGCCAGCAGTGAAAGGGGACTAGCGGGGACTCAAGAGACCCAGTACTTC.

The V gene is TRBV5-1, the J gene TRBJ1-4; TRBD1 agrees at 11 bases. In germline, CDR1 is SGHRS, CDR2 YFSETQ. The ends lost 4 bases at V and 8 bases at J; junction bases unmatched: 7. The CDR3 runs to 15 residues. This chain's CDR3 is CASSIGTGGREKLFF. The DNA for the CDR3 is TGCGCCAGCAGCATCGGGACAGGGGGGAGAGAAAAACTGTTTTTT. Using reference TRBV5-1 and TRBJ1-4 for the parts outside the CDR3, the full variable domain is KAGVTQTPRYLIKTRGQQVTLSCSPISGHRSVSWYQQTPGQGLQFLFEYFSETQRNKGNFPGRFSGRQFSNSRSEMNVSTLELGDSALYLCASSIGTGGREKLFFGSGTQLSVL.

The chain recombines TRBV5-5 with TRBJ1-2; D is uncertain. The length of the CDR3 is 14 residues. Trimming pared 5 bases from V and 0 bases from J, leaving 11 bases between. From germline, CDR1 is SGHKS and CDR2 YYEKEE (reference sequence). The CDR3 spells CASSYELPNYGYTF. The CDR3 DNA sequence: TGTGCCAGCAGTTACGAACTTCCTAACTATGGCTACACCTTC. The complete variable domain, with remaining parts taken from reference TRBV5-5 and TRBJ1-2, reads DAGVTQSPTHLIKTRGQQVTLRCSPISGHKSVSWYQQVLGQGPQFIFQYYEKEERGRGNFPDRFSARQFPNYSSELNVNALLLGDSALYLCASSYELPNYGYTFGSGTRLTVV.

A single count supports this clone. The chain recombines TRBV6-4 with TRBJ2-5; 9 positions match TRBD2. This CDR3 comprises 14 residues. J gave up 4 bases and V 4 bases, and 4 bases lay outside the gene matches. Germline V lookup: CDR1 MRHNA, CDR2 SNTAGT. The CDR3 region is CASSGSGGRETQYF. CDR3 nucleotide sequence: TGTGCCAGCAGTGGTAGCGGGGGCCGAGAGACCCAGTACTTC.

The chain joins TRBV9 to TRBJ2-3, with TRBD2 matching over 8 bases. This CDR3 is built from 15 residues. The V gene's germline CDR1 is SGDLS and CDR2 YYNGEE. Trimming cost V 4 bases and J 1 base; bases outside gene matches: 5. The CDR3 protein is CASSSPGGRTDTQYF. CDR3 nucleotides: TGTGCCAGCAGCTCCCCGGGGGGGCGCACAGATACGCAGTATTTT.

The CDR3 spells CASSLGTGGGYTF. The CDR3 region has the DNA TGTGCCAGCTCCCTCGGGACAGGCGGTGGCTACACCTTC. The chain has TRBV18 and TRBJ1-2; TRBD1 matches at 8 bases. Germline V gives CDR1 KGHSH, CDR2 LQKENI. The CDR3 contains 13 residues. V lost 6 bases, J lost 7 bases, and 7 bases stayed unmatched.

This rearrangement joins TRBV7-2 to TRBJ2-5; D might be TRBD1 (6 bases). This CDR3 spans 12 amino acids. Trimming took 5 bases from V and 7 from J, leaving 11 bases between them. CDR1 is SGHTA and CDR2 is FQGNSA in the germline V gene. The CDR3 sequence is CASSEGVRTQYF. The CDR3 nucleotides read TGTGCCAGCAGCGAGGGGGTTAGGACCCAGTACTTC.

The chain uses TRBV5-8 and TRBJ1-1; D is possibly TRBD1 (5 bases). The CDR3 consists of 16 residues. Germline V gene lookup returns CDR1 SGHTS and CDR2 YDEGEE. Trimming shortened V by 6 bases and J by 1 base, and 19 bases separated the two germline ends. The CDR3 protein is CASNRWGRERNTEAFF. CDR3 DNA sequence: TGTGCCAGCAACCGGTGGGGCAGAGAACGGAACACTGAAGCTTTCTTT.

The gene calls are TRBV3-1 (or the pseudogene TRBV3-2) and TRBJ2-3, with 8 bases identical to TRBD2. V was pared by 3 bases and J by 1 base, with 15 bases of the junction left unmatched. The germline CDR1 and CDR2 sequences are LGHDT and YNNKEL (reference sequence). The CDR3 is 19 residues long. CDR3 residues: CASSHQAGASGPRTDTQYF. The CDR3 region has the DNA TGTGCCAGCAGCCACCAGGCCGGGGCTAGCGGGCCCCGCACAGATACGCAGTATTTT.

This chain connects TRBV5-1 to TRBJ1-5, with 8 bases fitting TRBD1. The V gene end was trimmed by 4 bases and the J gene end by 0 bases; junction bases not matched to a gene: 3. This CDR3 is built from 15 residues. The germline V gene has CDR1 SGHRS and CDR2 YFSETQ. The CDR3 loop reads CASSQGAGSNQPQHF. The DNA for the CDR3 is TGCGCCAGCAGCCAGGGGGCCGGTAGCAATCAGCCCCAGCATTTT.

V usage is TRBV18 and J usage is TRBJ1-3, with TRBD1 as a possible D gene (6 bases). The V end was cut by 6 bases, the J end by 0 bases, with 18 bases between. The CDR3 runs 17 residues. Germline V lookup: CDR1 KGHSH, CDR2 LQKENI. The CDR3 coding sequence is TGTGCCAGCTCCCCCCGACAGGCGGTGAACTCTGGAAACACCATATATTTT. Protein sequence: CASSPRQAVNSGNTIYF. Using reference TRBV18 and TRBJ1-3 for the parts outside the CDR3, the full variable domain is NAGVMQNPRHLVRRRGQEARLRCSPMKGHSHVYWYRQLPEEGLKFMVYLQKENIIDESGMPKERFSAEFPKEGPSILRIQQVVRGDSAAYFCASSPRQAVNSGNTIYFGEGSWLTVV.

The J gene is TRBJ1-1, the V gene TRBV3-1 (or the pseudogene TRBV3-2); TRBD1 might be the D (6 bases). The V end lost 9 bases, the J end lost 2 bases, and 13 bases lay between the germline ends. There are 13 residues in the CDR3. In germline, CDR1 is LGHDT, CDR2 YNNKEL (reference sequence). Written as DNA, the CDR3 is TGTGCCAGTAAAGCAGGGGCTAACACTGAAGCTTTCTTT. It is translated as CASKAGANTEAFF.

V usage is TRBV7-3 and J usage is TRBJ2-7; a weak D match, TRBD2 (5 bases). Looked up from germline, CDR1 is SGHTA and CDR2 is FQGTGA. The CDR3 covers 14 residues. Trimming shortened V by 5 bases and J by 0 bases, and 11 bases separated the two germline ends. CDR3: CASSLLAGSYEQYF. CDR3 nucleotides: TGTGCCAGCAGCCTCCTAGCAGGCTCCTACGAGCAGTACTTC.

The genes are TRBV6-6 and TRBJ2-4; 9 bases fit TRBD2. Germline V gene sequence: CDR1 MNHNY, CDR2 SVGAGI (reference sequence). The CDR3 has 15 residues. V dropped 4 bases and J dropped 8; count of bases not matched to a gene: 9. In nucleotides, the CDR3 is TGTGCCAGCAGTTCTCACGCCGCGGGGGGGGACATTCAGTACTTC. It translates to CASSSHAAGGDIQYF.

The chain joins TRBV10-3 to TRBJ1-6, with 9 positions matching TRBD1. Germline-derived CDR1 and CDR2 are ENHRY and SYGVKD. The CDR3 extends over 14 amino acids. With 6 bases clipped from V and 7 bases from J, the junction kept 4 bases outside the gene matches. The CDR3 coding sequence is TGTGCCATCAGCATTGGACAGGGGAATTCACCCCTCCACTTT. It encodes CAISIGQGNSPLHF.

For the CDR3, the DNA is TGTGCCAGCAGTTTATGGGCGACAGGGGGTGGATCGCAAGAGACCCAGTACTTC. Encoded protein: CASSLWATGGGSQETQYF. The chain has TRBV27 and TRBJ2-5; 9 bases are shared with TRBD1. The J segment lost 2 bases and the V segment lost 1 base, leaving 11 bases of the junction unmatched. The CDR3 has 18 amino acids. Germline values: CDR1 MNHEY, CDR2 SMNVEV (reference sequence).

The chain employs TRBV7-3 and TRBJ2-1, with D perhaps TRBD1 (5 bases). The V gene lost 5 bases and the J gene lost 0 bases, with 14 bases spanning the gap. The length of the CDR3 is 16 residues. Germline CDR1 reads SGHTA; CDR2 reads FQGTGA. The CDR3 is CASSPRTFTSYNEQFF. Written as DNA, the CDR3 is TGTGCCAGCAGCCCAAGGACATTCACCTCCTACAATGAGCAGTTCTTC.

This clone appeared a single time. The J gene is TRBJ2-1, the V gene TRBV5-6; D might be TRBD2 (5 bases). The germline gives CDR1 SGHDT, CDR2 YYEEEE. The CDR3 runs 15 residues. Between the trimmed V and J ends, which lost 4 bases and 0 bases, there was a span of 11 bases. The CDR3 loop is CASSRRVSSYNEQFF. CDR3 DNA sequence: TGTGCCAGCAGCCGGCGGGTTTCCTCCTACAATGAGCAGTTCTTC.

The CDR3 spells CASSIEGTGGTEAFF. CDR3 nucleotide sequence: TGTGCCAGTAGTATAGAAGGGACAGGGGGCACTGAAGCTTTCTTT. J is TRBJ1-1 and V is TRBV19, with TRBD1 matching 11 bases. There are 15 residues in the CDR3. V shed 0 bases, J shed 4 bases, and the junction held 1 base outside the gene matches. CDR1 LNHDA and CDR2 SQIVND come from the germline V gene (reference sequence).

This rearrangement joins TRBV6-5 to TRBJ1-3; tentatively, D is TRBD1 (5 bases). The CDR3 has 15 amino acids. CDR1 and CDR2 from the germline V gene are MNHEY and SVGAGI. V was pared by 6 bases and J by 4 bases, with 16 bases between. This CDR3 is CASSLQEGPGNTIYF. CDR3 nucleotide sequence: TGTGCCAGCAGCCTACAGGAGGGTCCCGGAAACACCATATATTTT.

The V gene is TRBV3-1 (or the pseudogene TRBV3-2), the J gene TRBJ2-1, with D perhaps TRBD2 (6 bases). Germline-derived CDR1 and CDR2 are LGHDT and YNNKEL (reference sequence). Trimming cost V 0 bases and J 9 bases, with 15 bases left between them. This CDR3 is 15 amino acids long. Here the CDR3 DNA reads TGTGCCAGCAGCCAAGATACCGGGGGAAGGGTTGAGCAGTTCTTC. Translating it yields CASSQDTGGRVEQFF.